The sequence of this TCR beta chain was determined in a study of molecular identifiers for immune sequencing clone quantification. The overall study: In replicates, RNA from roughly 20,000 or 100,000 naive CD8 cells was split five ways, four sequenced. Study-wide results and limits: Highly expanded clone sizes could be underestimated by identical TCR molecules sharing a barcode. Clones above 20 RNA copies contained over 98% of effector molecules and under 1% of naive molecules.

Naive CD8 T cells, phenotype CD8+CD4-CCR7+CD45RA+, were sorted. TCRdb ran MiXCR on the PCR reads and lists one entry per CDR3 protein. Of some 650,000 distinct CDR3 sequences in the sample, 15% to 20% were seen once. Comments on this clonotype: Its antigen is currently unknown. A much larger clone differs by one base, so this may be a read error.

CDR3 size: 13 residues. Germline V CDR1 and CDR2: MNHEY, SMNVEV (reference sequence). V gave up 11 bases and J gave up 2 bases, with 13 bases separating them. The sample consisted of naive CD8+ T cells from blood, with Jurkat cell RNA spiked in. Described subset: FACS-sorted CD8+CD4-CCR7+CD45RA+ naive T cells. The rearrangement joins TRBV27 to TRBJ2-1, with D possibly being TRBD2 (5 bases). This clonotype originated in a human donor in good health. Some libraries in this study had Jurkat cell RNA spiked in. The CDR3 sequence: CACKTGAYNEQFF. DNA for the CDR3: TGTGCCTGCAAGACCGGGGCCTACAATGAGCAGTTCTTC.